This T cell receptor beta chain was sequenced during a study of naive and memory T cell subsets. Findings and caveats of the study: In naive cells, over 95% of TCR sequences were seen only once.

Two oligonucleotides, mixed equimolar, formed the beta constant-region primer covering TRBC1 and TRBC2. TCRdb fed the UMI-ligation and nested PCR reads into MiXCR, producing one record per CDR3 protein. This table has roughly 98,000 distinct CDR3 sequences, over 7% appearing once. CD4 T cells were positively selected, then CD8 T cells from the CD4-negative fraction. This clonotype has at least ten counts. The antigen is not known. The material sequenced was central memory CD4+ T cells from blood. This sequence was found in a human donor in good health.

CDR3: CASTPGPTRGAFF. The CDR3, as DNA: TGTGCCAGCACCCCGGGCCCCACGAGGGGAGCTTTCTTT. J is TRBJ1-1 and V is TRBV12-3 or TRBV12-4, with D perhaps matching TRBD1 (5 bases). The CDR3 runs 13 residues. V lost 7 bases and J 10 bases, leaving 19 bases between the germline ends.